This T cell receptor beta chain originates from a study of control samples from healthy donors and cancer patients. The V and J ends lost 0 bases and 5 bases respectively, with 9 bases between them. The germline CDR1 and CDR2 sequences are SGHNT and YYREEE (reference sequence). This CDR3 contains 14 residues. Clones were sequenced by immunoSEQ multiplex PCR, and TCRdb holds only the in-frame ones, with some missing. The data include 150,000 to 200,000 clones; the top ten clones carry 2% to 2.5%. On this clone itself: Distinct nucleotide sequences in the sample also encode this CDR3.

This clonotype originated in a woman aged 25-40 years in good health. Sample: blood. The chain recombines TRBV5-4 with TRBJ1-5; the D gene is possibly TRBD1 (6 bases). The CDR3 DNA reads TGTGCCAGCAGCTTGGAAGGGGGGGATCAGCCCCAGCATTTT. Translation gives CASSLEGGDQPQHF.